Following are 19 T cell receptor beta chains from one sample sequenced in a study of shared clonotypes between healthy human individuals. Data came from immunoSEQ multiplex PCR; TCRdb stores just in-frame clones and leaves some out. Here the sample spans approximately 1.5 million clones, about 98% being singletons. Material: naive CD4+ T cells sorted from blood. The subset denotes: CD45RA+ positively selected. Source of these receptors: a man aged 25 to 40 in good health.

This chain joins TRBV7-8 and TRBJ2-6; no clear D. This CDR3 is 14 amino acids long. Trimming pared 5 bases from V and 4 bases from J, leaving 9 bases between. CDR1 is SGHVS and CDR2 is FQNEAQ in the germline V gene. The CDR3, as DNA: TGTGCCAGCAGCCCCCGGGCCGGGGCCAACGTCCTGACTTTC. It is translated as CASSPRAGANVLTF.

V usage is TRBV28 and J usage is TRBJ2-7; 7 bases fit TRBD2. This CDR3 contains 13 residues. In germline, CDR1 is MDHEN, CDR2 SYDVKM. With 4 bases clipped from V and 3 bases from J, the junction kept 3 bases outside the gene matches. In DNA form, the CDR3 reads TGTGCCAGCAGTTCAGCGGGAAACTACGAGCAGTACTTC. Translated: CASSSAGNYEQYF.

This clone was seen a single time. The CDR3 DNA reads TGTGCCAGTCGGAAACCGGGACAGGGGGCACCGCAAGGCCAGTTCTTC. Encoded protein: CASRKPGQGAPQGQFF. This chain links TRBV28 with TRBJ2-1, with 12 bases matching TRBD1. The germline V gene encodes CDR1 MDHEN and CDR2 SYDVKM. J gave up 13 bases and V 9 bases, and 19 bases lay outside the gene matches. The CDR3 consists of 16 residues.

This clone has only one observation. The chain carries TRBV7-2 and TRBJ2-3; D remains unclear. CDR3 size: 13 residues. Germline V gives CDR1 SGHTA, CDR2 FQGNSA. The V end lost 1 base, the J end lost 4 bases, and 6 bases lay between the germline ends. CDR3 in amino acids: CASSLEQADTQYF. CDR3 DNA: TGTGCCAGCAGCTTAGAGCAGGCAGATACGCAGTATTTT.

The chain uses TRBV6-6 and TRBJ2-1; D is unresolved. Germline CDR1 and CDR2: MNHNY and SVGAGI (reference sequence). V gave up 2 bases and J gave up 8 bases, with 16 bases separating them. The CDR3 length is 15 residues. CDR3 protein: CASSYTRGSYDEQFF. DNA of the CDR3: TGTGCCAGCAGTTACACCCGTGGAAGTTACGATGAGCAGTTCTTC.

This clone was detected once. The V and J genes are TRBV7-9 and TRBJ2-2; 7 positions match TRBD1. The CDR3 consists of 14 residues. V gave up 8 bases and J gave up 8 bases; unmatched junction bases: 11. In germline, CDR1 is SEHNR, CDR2 FQNEAQ (reference sequence). The CDR3 bases are TGTGCCAGCGGGGTACAGGGGATCATAGGGGAGCTGTTTTTT. This sequence encodes CASGVQGIIGELFF.

The V gene is TRBV9, the J gene TRBJ2-7; TRBD2 matches 10 bases. Per germline, CDR1 SGDLS and CDR2 YYNGEE. With V trimmed by 4 bases and J by 5 bases, 12 bases remained unmatched. This CDR3 is 16 amino acids long. The CDR3 protein is CASSPRGSGRADEQYF. In DNA form, the CDR3 reads TGTGCCAGCAGCCCCCGTGGGAGCGGGAGGGCCGACGAGCAGTACTTC.

The rearrangement uses TRBV7-6 and TRBJ2-7; 7 bases are a match to TRBD2. The CDR3 contains 16 residues. From germline, CDR1 is SGHVS and CDR2 FNYEAQ. The V gene end was trimmed by 1 base and the J gene end by 2 bases; junction bases not matched to a gene: 8. As DNA, the CDR3 is TGTGCCAGCAGCTTAGGGGCGGGAGCAACCACCTACGAGCAGTACTTC. This sequence encodes CASSLGAGATTYEQYF.

In DNA, the CDR3 is TGTGCCAGTAGTCACTGGACCGGGGAGCTGTTTTTT. This codes for CASSHWTGELFF. The chain has TRBV19 and TRBJ2-2, with D unclear. This CDR3 contains 12 residues. V gave up 5 bases and J gave up 5 bases, with 6 bases separating them. Looked up from germline, CDR1 is LNHDA and CDR2 is SQIVND (reference sequence). Using reference TRBV19 and TRBJ2-2 for the parts outside the CDR3, the full variable domain is DGGITQSPKYLFRKEGQNVTLSCEQNLNHDAMYWYRQDPGQGLRLIYYSQIVNDFQKGDIAEGYSVSREKKESFPLTVTSAQKNPTAFYLCASSHWTGELFFGEGSRLTVL.

The CDR3 protein is CASSNGGTSYEQYF. DNA for the CDR3: TGTGCCAGCTCAAACGGGGGGACGTCCTACGAGCAGTACTTC. The V call is TRBV18, the J call TRBJ2-7; 7 nucleotides align to TRBD2. The CDR3 is 14 residues long. J gave up 1 base and V 5 bases, and 5 bases lay outside the gene matches. The germline V gene encodes CDR1 KGHSH and CDR2 LQKENI.

This chain joins TRBV28 and TRBJ2-2, with a weak D call TRBD2 (6 bases). In germline, CDR1 is MDHEN, CDR2 SYDVKM. This CDR3 contains 15 residues. Trimming stripped 3 bases from V and 3 bases from J, with 11 bases between. The CDR3 DNA follows: TGTGCCAGCAGTTTTGGGCTAGCGTACACCGGGGAGCTGTTTTTT. Amino acid sequence: CASSFGLAYTGELFF.

This chain connects TRBV14 to TRBJ2-5; TRBD1 aligns across 8 bases. There are 12 residues in the CDR3. The V segment lost 6 bases and the J segment 5 bases; nucleotides outside the gene matches: 2. The germline V gene has CDR1 SGHDN and CDR2 FVKESK. The CDR3 is CASRRTGETQYF. CDR3 in DNA: TGTGCCAGCAGACGGACAGGGGAGACCCAGTACTTC.

The V gene is TRBV5-1, the J gene TRBJ2-7, with 10 bases matching TRBD2. Losses at the gene ends were 1 base for V and 2 bases for J; bases not matched to a gene: 6. The CDR3 is 16 residues long. Germline V gene lookup returns CDR1 SGHRS and CDR2 YFSETQ. The CDR3, as DNA: TGCGCCAGCAGCTTGCACCTAGCGGGAGCGACCTACGAGCAGTACTTC. This translates into CASSLHLAGATYEQYF.

The chain links TRBV7-6 to TRBJ2-2, with 7 bases fitting TRBD1. V lost 5 bases and J lost 7; bases outside the gene matches: 13. The CDR3 consists of 16 residues. In germline, CDR1 is SGHVS, CDR2 FNYEAQ. CDR3 sequence: CASSLSQGPYGGELFF. For the CDR3, the DNA is TGTGCCAGCAGCCTATCACAGGGGCCCTACGGCGGGGAGCTGTTTTTT. Drawing the rest from reference TRBV7-6 and TRBJ2-2, the complete variable domain is GAGVSQSPRYKVTKRGQDVALRCDPISGHVSLYWYRQALGQGPEFLTYFNYEAQQDKSGLPNDRFSAERPEGSISTLTIQRTEQRDSAMYRCASSLSQGPYGGELFFGEGSRLTVL.

This clone came up once. V usage is TRBV28 and J usage is TRBJ2-5; D remains unclear. V shed 10 bases and J shed 5 bases, with 11 bases lying between them. Germline CDR1 reads MDHEN; CDR2 reads SYDVKM. The CDR3 runs 11 residues. The CDR3 sequence is CAIGTRETQYF. In DNA, the CDR3 is TGTGCCATCGGAACCAGGGAGACCCAGTACTTC.

To note about this clone: At one boundary the junction diverges from the germline segment, which might be a read error. The sample carries other DNA sequences with the same CDR3. The V and J genes are TRBV7-7 and TRBJ2-7; a possible D gene is TRBD2 (5 bases). CDR3 length: 15 amino acids. Germline loops: CDR1 SSHAT, CDR2 FNYEAQ (reference sequence). CDR3 loop: CASSLASGSSYEQYF. The CDR3, as DNA: TGTGCTAGCAGCTTAGCCAGCGGTAGCTCCTACGAGCAGTACTTC.

The chain couples TRBV4-3 to TRBJ2-2; unclear D gene. Per germline, CDR1 LGHNA and CDR2 YSLEER. Trimming removed 3 bases at V and 5 bases at J, with 7 bases between. CDR3 size: 13 residues. The CDR3 protein is CASSHLDTGELFF. The CDR3 nucleotides are TGCGCCAGCAGCCACTTAGATACCGGGGAGCTGTTTTTT.

The chain combines TRBV6-4 with TRBJ2-7; 9 positions agree with TRBD2. J lost 0 bases, V lost 5 bases, and 5 bases had no gene match. CDR1 and CDR2 (germline): MRHNA, SNTAGT. The CDR3 covers 15 residues. CDR3 nucleotide sequence: TGTGCCAGCAGTCTACTAGCGGGTAGCTCCTACGAGCAGTACTTC. It is translated as CASSLLAGSSYEQYF.

This clone has just one count. The chain joins TRBV19 to TRBJ2-7, with TRBD2 matching over 9 bases. The CDR3 is 14 residues long. Germline values: CDR1 LNHDA, CDR2 SQIVND (reference sequence). V dropped 5 bases and J dropped 6; count of bases not matched to a gene: 8. CDR3 amino acids: CASSLYGTSREQYF. CDR3 coding DNA: TGTGCCAGTAGTCTCTACGGGACTAGCCGCGAGCAGTACTTC. The full variable domain, in which reference TRBV19 and TRBJ2-7 provide the parts outside the CDR3, is DGGITQSPKYLFRKEGQNVTLSCEQNLNHDAMYWYRQDPGQGLRLIYYSQIVNDFQKGDIAEGYSVSREKKESFPLTVTSAQKNPTAFYLCASSLYGTSREQYFGPGTRLTVT.